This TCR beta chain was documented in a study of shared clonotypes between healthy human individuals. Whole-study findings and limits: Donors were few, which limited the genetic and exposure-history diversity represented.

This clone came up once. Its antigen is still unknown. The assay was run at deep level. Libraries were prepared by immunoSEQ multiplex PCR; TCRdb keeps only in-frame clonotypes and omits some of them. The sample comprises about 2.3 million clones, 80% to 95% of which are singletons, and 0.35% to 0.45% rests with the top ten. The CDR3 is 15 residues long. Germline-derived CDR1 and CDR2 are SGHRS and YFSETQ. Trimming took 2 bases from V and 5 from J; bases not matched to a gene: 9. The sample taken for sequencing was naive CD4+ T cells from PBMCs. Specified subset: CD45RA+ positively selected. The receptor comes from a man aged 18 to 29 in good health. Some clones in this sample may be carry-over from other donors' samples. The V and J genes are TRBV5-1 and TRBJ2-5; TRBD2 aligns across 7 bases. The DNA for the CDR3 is TGCGCCAGCAGCTTTAACCCGACCGGGGGGGAGACCCAGTACTTC. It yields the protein CASSFNPTGGETQYF.